Listed below are T cell receptor beta chains from one sample, sequenced in a study of Ad26.COV2.S vaccination and SARS-CoV-2 variants. Some clones are missing from TCRdb's copy, which holds only in-frame ones; the method was immunoSEQ multiplex PCR. In the table there are about 370,000 clones, approximately 90% of which are singletons. This specimen consisted of peripheral blood, obtained in a trial of Ad26.COV2.S vaccine versus placebo. These receptors all come from a person aged 18-60 years who received the Ad26.COV2.S COVID-19 vaccine or a placebo. Each CDR3 is given with its conserved first and last residue. D genes are given only for firm matches. The listing skips clone size in some rows; elsewhere it reads once, few, many or a size class.

abundance | d_gene | j_gene | v_gene | CDR3nt | CDR3aa
NA | TRBD1 | TRBJ1-5 | TRBV28 | TGTGCCAGCAGTTTCCGGCCAGGGGGCAAGCCCCAGCATTTT | CASSFRPGGKPQHF
NA | NA | TRBJ2-7 | TRBV28 | TGTGCCAGCGGGGATAACGGGAGATCCTACGAGCAGTACTTC | CASGDNGRSYEQYF
NA | NA | TRBJ2-7 | TRBV6-5 | TGTGCCAGCAGTTACGGGGACGGAACCTACGAGCAGTACTTC | CASSYGDGTYEQYF
NA | NA | TRBJ1-1 | TRBV3-1/TRBV3-2 | TGTGCCAGCAGCCAAGGGCAGGGGAACACTGAAGCTTTCTTT | CASSQGQGNTEAFF
NA | TRBD2 | TRBJ2-2 | TRBV27 | TGTGCCAGCAGTTTATACGGGAGGGGGGCCGGGGAGCTGTTTTTT | CASSLYGRGAGELFF
NA | NA | TRBJ2-7 | TRBV14 | TGTGCCAGCAGCCGAGCCTTAGGGGTCCACGAGCAGTACTTC | CASSRALGVHEQYF
NA | NA | TRBJ2-4 | TRBV23-1 | TGCGCCAGCAGTCAAAAATCGACAGGCCGGGAGGCCAAAAACATTCAGTACTTC | CASSQKSTGREAKNIQYF
few | NA | TRBJ2-1 | TRBV7-3 | TGTGCCAGCAGCCCTAATCCTAGTGATGAGCAGTTCTTC | CASSPNPSDEQFF
NA | NA | TRBJ2-6 | TRBV6-5 | TGTGCCAGCAGTTACGAGGGGCCCTCTGGGGCCAACGTCCTGACTTTC | CASSYEGPSGANVLTF
NA | NA | TRBJ2-1 | TRBV15 | TGTGCCACCAGCAGAGATAGGTCCCAAATCAACCGTGAGCAGTTCTTC | CATSRDRSQINREQFF
few | TRBD1 | TRBJ2-1 | TRBV7-3 | TGTGCCAGCAGCCCATCGCCAGGGGGCACTAAACAAACCCTTTACAATGAGCAGTTCTTC | CASSPSPGGTKQTLYNEQFF
NA | TRBD2 | TRBJ2-1 | TRBV24-1 | TGTGCCACCAGTGATTCTAGCGGGAGGGCCACTGAGCAGTTCTTC | CATSDSSGRATEQFF
NA | NA | TRBJ1-2 | TRBV25-1 | TGTGCCAGCAGTGGCGCCGACAGGATCAACTATGGCTACACCTTC | CASSGADRINYGYTF
NA | TRBD2 | TRBJ2-1 | TRBV5-1 | TGCGCCAGCAGCTTAGGACTAGCGGGCAGCTCCTACAATGAGCAGTTCTTC | CASSLGLAGSSYNEQFF
NA | NA | TRBJ2-2 | TRBV2 | TGTGCCAGCAGTGAACAGGGGGGATGGGGAACCGGGGAGCTGTTTTTT | CASSEQGGWGTGELFF
NA | TRBD2 | TRBJ2-5 | TRBV4-1 | TGCGCCAGCAGCCTTTCCGGGGGGGCGGAGACCCAGTACTTC | CASSLSGGAETQYF
NA | NA | TRBJ1-6 | TRBV12-3/TRBV12-4 | TGTGCCAGCAGCTTAAAAATCGATTCACCCCTCCACTTT | CASSLKIDSPLHF
NA | TRBD1 | TRBJ2-1 | TRBV2 | TGTGCCAGCAGTGAGGACAGGGTGATTTTCTTGGATGAGCAGTTCTTC | CASSEDRVIFLDEQFF
NA | TRBD2 | TRBJ2-2 | TRBV7-8 | TGTGCCAGCAGCTTGGGACTAGCGGGAGTCACCGGGGAGCTGTTTTTT | CASSLGLAGVTGELFF
NA | TRBD1 | TRBJ1-4 | TRBV2 | TGTGCCAGCAGAGGACAGGGTATGGGAGAGGGTGAAAAACTGTTTTTT | CASRGQGMGEGEKLFF
NA | NA | TRBJ2-5 | TRBV19 | TGTGCCAGTAGTAACCGGGGCGGGGTAGAGACCCAGTACTTC | CASSNRGGVETQYF
few | NA | TRBJ1-4 | TRBV4-2 | TGTGCCAGCAGCCTCGACACCCTCTCGGAAAAACTGTTTTTT | CASSLDTLSEKLFF
NA | TRBD2 | TRBJ2-3 | TRBV7-3 | TGTGCCAGCAGCCTTGGGACTAGCAGGTTGACAGATACGCAGTATTTT | CASSLGTSRLTDTQYF
NA | TRBD1 | TRBJ1-1 | TRBV15 | TGTGCCACCAGCAAGACAGGGGACCTGAACACTGAAGCTTTCTTT | CATSKTGDLNTEAFF
NA | NA | TRBJ2-1 | TRBV28 | TGTGCCAGCAGGCCTACCGACAGACCAAGGGGTGAGCAGTTCTTC | CASRPTDRPRGEQFF
NA | TRBD1 | TRBJ2-5 | TRBV7-2 | TGTGCCAGCAGCTCTAACAGGGGCCCTCAAGAGACCCAGTACTTC | CASSSNRGPQETQYF
few | TRBD2 | TRBJ2-2 | TRBV10-3 | TGTGCCATCAGTGAGGGGGCAAGCGGGAGGCCATCTAGCACCGGGGAGCTGTTTTTT | CAISEGASGRPSSTGELFF
NA | NA | TRBJ1-5 | TRBV2 | TGTGCCAGCAGTGAGGTCAGGGCCCCGAATCAGCCCCAGCATTTT | CASSEVRAPNQPQHF
NA | TRBD2 | TRBJ2-7 | TRBV20-1 | TGCAGTGCTAGTCCGACTAGCGGAATCTACGAGCAGTACTTC | CSASPTSGIYEQYF
NA | TRBD1 | TRBJ1-2 | TRBV5-4 | TGTGCCAGCAGCTTGGAGGCAGGGGGGAACTATGGCTACACCTTC | CASSLEAGGNYGYTF
NA | NA | TRBJ1-1 | TRBV19 | TGTGCCAGTGCGACCGGGACACCCAGAGAAGCTTTCTTT | CASATGTPREAFF
NA | NA | TRBJ2-5 | TRBV7-9 | TGTGCCAGCAGCCCGGTAGGAAGGGCCCACCAAGAGACCCAGTACTTC | CASSPVGRAHQETQYF
NA | NA | TRBJ1-1 | TRBV28 | TGTGCCAGCAGTTATGGTACTGAAGCTTTCTTT | CASSYGTEAFF
NA | NA | TRBJ2-1 | TRBV28 | TGTGCCAGCAGTGTAGCGGACTCCTACAATGAGCAGTTCTTC | CASSVADSYNEQFF
NA | NA | TRBJ2-7 | TRBV28 | TGTGCCAGCAGTTTGTATACAGACTACGAGCAGTACTTC | CASSLYTDYEQYF
few | NA | TRBJ2-7 | TRBV19 | TGTGCCAGTAGTATACAGGGAAGGCAGTACTTC | CASSIQGRQYF
NA | TRBD1 | TRBJ1-4 | TRBV3-1/TRBV3-2 | TGTGCCAGCAGCCGACTCAGGGGGGCCGTTAGGTCTAATGAAAAACTGTTTTTT | CASSRLRGAVRSNEKLFF
NA | TRBD2 | TRBJ2-7 | TRBV6-1 | TGTGCCAGCAGGGAAAGGGGGTCTAGCGGGAGCCTCTACGAGCAGTACTTC | CASRERGSSGSLYEQYF
NA | NA | TRBJ2-7 | TRBV18 | TGTGCCAGCTCACCACATAACGGATACGAGCAGTACTTC | CASSPHNGYEQYF
NA | TRBD1 | TRBJ1-2 | TRBV2 | TGTGCCAGCAGTGAAAGCGGGACAGGGAGCTATGGCTACACCTTC | CASSESGTGSYGYTF
NA | NA | TRBJ2-1 | TRBV18 | TGTGCCAGCTCACCCTCGGACCAATCCTCCTACAATGAGCAGTTCTTC | CASSPSDQSSYNEQFF
NA | TRBD1 | TRBJ1-4 | TRBV19 | TGTGCCAGTAGTGCTCGGGACAGGGGCAGTGAAAAACTGTTTTTT | CASSARDRGSEKLFF
NA | NA | TRBJ1-6 | TRBV5-4 | TGTGCCAGCACTCTCGACAGCGCCGGATCACCCCTCCACTTT | CASTLDSAGSPLHF
NA | NA | TRBJ2-1 | TRBV6-4 | TGTGCCAGCAGTGACTCGGGGGACTCCTACAATGAGCAGTTCTTC | CASSDSGDSYNEQFF
NA | TRBD2 | TRBJ2-5 | TRBV6-6 | TGTGCCAGCAGTCGACTAGCGGGAGGGGGGCAAGAGACCCAGTACTTC | CASSRLAGGGQETQYF
NA | TRBD2 | TRBJ2-7 | TRBV27 | TGTGCCAGTCGGGGGGTGACCTACGAGCAGTACTTC | CASRGVTYEQYF
NA | NA | TRBJ2-1 | TRBV11-3 | TGTGCCAGCAGCTTAGGGGGCTCCTACAATGAGCAGTTCTTC | CASSLGGSYNEQFF
NA | NA | TRBJ2-3 | TRBV28 | TGTGCCAGCAGCTCTTTCTATGGAGTGGCCACAGATACGCAGTATTTT | CASSSFYGVATDTQYF
NA | NA | TRBJ2-2 | TRBV11-3 | TGTGCCAGCAGCTTACGACAATCCGGGGACGGGGAGCTGTTTTTT | CASSLRQSGDGELFF
NA | NA | TRBJ1-1 | TRBV19 | TGTGCCACGGCACAGGCCCGGAGCACTGAAGCTTTCTTT | CATAQARSTEAFF